This TCR beta chain was captured in a study of T cell clones after liver transplantation. Trimming stripped 7 bases from V and 0 bases from J, with 6 bases between. This CDR3 has 13 amino acids. CDR1 and CDR2 from the germline V gene are MDHEN and SYDVKM. Using immunoSEQ multiplex PCR, the repertoire was profiled, and TCRdb retains in-frame clones only, with some absent. The table shows 55,000 or so clones, with about two thirds occurring only once. The gene calls are TRBV28 and TRBJ1-4; D is unresolved. This sequence was found in a human donor who received a liver transplant. Specimen: CD4+ T cells from blood, collected before liver transplant. The CDR3 sequence: CASTPSTNEKLFF. In DNA, the CDR3 is TGTGCCAGCACCCCCTCAACTAATGAAAAACTGTTTTTT.